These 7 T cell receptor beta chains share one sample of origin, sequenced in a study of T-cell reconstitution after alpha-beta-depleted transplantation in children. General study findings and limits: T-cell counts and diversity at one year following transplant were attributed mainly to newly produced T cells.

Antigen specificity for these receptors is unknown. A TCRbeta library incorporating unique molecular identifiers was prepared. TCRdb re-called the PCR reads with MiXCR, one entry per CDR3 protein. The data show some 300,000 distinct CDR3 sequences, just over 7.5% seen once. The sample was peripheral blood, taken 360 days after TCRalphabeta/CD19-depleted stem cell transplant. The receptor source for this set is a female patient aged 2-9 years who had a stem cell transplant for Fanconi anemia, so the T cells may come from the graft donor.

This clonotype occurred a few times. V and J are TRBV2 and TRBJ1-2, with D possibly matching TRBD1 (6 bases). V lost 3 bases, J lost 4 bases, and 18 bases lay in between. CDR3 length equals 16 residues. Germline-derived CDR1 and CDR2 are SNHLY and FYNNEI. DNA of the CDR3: TGTGCCAGCAGTGACCCTTGGTTGGGGGGCTGCTATGGCTACACCTTC. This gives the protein CASSDPWLGGCYGYTF.

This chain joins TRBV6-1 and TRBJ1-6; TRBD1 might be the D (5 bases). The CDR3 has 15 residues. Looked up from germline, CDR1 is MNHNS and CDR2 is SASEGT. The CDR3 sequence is CATHGGGMENSPLHF. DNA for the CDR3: TGTGCTACGCACGGTGGGGGGATGGAGAATTCACCCCTCCACTTT.

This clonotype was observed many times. In DNA, the CDR3 is TGTGCCAGCAGTTACCCAAGAACCGGGACAGGGTCCTACGAGCAGTACTTC. It translates to CASSYPRTGTGSYEQYF. The genes are TRBV6-2 or TRBV6-3 and TRBJ2-7; 9 nucleotides match TRBD1. CDR3 length equals 17 residues. Germline CDR1 MNHEY, CDR2 SVGEGT. J was trimmed by 1 base and V by 2 bases; bases with no gene match: 9.

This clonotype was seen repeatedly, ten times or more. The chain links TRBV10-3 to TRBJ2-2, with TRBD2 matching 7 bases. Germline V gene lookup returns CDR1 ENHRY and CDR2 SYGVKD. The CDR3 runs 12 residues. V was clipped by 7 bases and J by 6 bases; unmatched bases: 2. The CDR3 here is CAITGRAGELFF. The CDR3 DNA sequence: TGTGCCATCACAGGGAGGGCCGGGGAGCTGTTTTTT.

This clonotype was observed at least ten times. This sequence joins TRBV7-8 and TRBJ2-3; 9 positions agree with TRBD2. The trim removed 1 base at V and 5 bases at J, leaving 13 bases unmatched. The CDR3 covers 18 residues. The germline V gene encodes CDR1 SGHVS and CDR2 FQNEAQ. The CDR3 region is CASSLVSGAGGPRDTQYF. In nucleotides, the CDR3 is TGTGCCAGCAGCTTAGTCTCGGGGGCGGGAGGGCCTCGAGATACGCAGTATTTT.

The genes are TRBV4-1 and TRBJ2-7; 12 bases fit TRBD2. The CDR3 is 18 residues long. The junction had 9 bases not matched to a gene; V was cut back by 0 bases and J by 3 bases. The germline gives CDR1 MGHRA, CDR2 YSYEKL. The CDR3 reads CASSQDITTSGGYYEQYV. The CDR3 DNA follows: TGCGCCAGCAGCCAAGATATAACGACTAGCGGGGGCTACTACGAGCAGTACGTC.

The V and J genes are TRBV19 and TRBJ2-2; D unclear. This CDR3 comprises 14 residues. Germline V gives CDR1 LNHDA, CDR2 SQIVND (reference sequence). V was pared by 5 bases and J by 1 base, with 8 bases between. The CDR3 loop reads CASSLKENTGELFF. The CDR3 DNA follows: TGTGCCAGTAGTCTTAAGGAGAACACCGGGGAGCTGTTTTTT.